This TCR beta chain was obtained from a study of OX40 agonist ivuxolimab in advanced cancers. As for the study in general: Three patients showed partial responses: one hepatocellular carcinoma and two cutaneous melanoma cases.

The CDR3 runs 15 residues. The trim removed 5 bases at V and 0 bases at J, leaving 4 bases unmatched. Germline assignment: CDR1 MNHEY and CDR2 SMNVEV (reference sequence). Produced via immunoSEQ multiplex PCR; TCRdb's table is partial and in-frame only. This repertoire shows some 90,000 clones, about 92% found once; its top ten account for around 3.5%. This sequence was found in an adult with an advanced solid tumor such as melanoma, head and neck, liver or kidney cancer. The sample in question was CD4+ or CD8+ T cells sorted from blood, obtained in a trial of the OX40 agonist ivuxolimab. This chain connects TRBV27 to TRBJ2-7, with 10 positions matching TRBD2. The CDR3, as DNA: TGTGCCAGCAGTGTACTAGCGGGGTCCTCCTACGAGCAGTACTTC. Protein sequence: CASSVLAGSSYEQYF.